These 15 T cell receptor beta chains share one sample of origin, sequenced in a study of cytomegalovirus exposure and HLA in healthy donors. Use of 60 Vbeta and 13 Jbeta primers characterized the PCR. Assay used: immunoSEQ multiplex PCR; TCRdb lists only in-frame clones, some missing. The profile shows roughly 150,000 clones, 85% of them singletons. The sequencing sample was made of PBMCs. The receptors shown here come from a woman younger than 35 in good health and CMV-seronegative.

This clone showed up just once. The J gene is TRBJ2-4, the V gene TRBV13; D is undetermined. CDR3 length equals 17 residues. The germline V and J ends were trimmed by 3 bases and 2 bases, with 17 bases remaining between them. Germline V gene data show CDR1 as PRHDT and CDR2 as FYEKMQ (reference sequence). For the CDR3, the DNA is TGTGCCAGCAGCTTTTTCCTACTATCTGGCTCCAAAAACATTCAGTACTTC. Its translation is CASSFFLLSGSKNIQYF.

This chain uses TRBV27 with TRBJ2-1, with D possibly being TRBD1 (6 bases). The CDR3 covers 15 residues. V lost 2 bases, J lost 5 bases, and 13 bases lay in between. Germline assignment: CDR1 MNHEY and CDR2 SMNVEV (reference sequence). The CDR3 loop reads CASSLSGGAHNEQFF. The CDR3 bases are TGTGCCAGCAGTTTAAGTGGGGGCGCCCACAATGAGCAGTTCTTC.

This clone has a single count. The chain uses TRBV4-2 and TRBJ1-3; 9 bases map to TRBD1. Germline loops: CDR1 LGHNA, CDR2 YNFKEQ. The V and J ends lost 0 bases and 1 base, in that order; junction bases with no gene match: 7. CDR3 size: 18 residues. The CDR3 DNA sequence: TGTGCCAGCAGCCAAGATCCCCCGGGACAGGGTTCTGGAAACACCATATATTTT. This translates into CASSQDPPGQGSGNTIYF.

In its sample, this clone was seen once. The V gene is TRBV5-8, the J gene TRBJ2-2; 7 bases fit TRBD2. From germline, CDR1 is SGHTS and CDR2 YDEGEE. Trimming cost V 4 bases and J 3 bases; bases outside gene matches: 12. CDR3 size: 17 residues. CDR3 DNA sequence: TGTGCCAGCAGCGCTTCTCCGACTAGCAGATACACCGGGGAGCTGTTTTTT. This gives the protein CASSASPTSRYTGELFF. Drawing the rest from reference TRBV5-8 and TRBJ2-2, the complete variable domain is EAGVTQSPTHLIKTRGQQATLRCSPISGHTSVYWYQQALGLGLQFLLWYDEGEERNRGNFPPRFSGRQFPNYSSELNVNALELEDSALYLCASSASPTSRYTGELFFGEGSRLTVL.

As concerns this clone: An end of the junction differs from the germline gene, which may be a read error. Other DNA sequences in the sample encode the same CDR3. V usage is TRBV7-7 and J usage is TRBJ2-5; a weak D match, TRBD1 (6 bases). Looked up from germline, CDR1 is SSHAT and CDR2 is FNYEAQ (reference sequence). This CDR3 region has 15 residues. Here the CDR3 DNA reads TGTGCCAGTAGCTTAGGTCATTCAGGGGTAGAGACCCAGTACTTC. Translating it yields CASSLGHSGVETQYF. The complete variable domain, with remaining parts taken from reference TRBV7-7 and TRBJ2-5, reads GAGVSQSPRYKVTKRGQDVTLRCDPISSHATLYWYQQALGQGPEFLTYFNYEAQPDKSGLPSDRFSAERPEGSISTLTIQRTEQRDSAMYRCASSLGHSGVETQYFGPGTRLLVL.

V is TRBV5-1 and J is TRBJ2-5; 7 nucleotides agree with TRBD1. Judging by the DNA end, TRBJ2-7 fits better; the J call may be wrong. Germline V CDR1 and CDR2: SGHRS, YFSETQ. This CDR3 region has 13 residues. Here the CDR3 DNA reads TGCGCCAGCGCAGGACAGGACTCCTACGAGCAGTACTTC. Its translation: CASAGQDSYEQYF.

A few counts support this clone. The junction differs from germline at one of its ends, possibly a read error. V usage is TRBV28 and J usage is TRBJ2-5, with TRBD1 matching over 7 bases. The germline gives CDR1 MDHEN, CDR2 SYDVKM. The CDR3 consists of 13 residues. The chain's CDR3 is CASSRDSQGTQYF. CDR3 nucleotides: TGTGCCAGCAGTCGGGACAGCCAAGGGACCCAGTACTTC.

This clone has just a few counts. V gene TRBV6-4 combines with J gene TRBJ1-3, with a weak D call TRBD1 (6 bases). Trimming pared 0 bases from V and 0 bases from J, leaving 6 bases between. The CDR3 runs 15 residues. Germline CDR1 reads MRHNA; CDR2 reads SNTAGT. The CDR3 DNA is TGTGCCAGCAGTGACTCAGGGGGCTCTGGAAACACCATATATTTT. Translated: CASSDSGGSGNTIYF.

The rearrangement joins TRBV6-1 to TRBJ2-7; D possibly corresponds to TRBD1 (5 bases). V lost 1 base, J lost 0 bases, and 7 bases lay in between. This CDR3 has 14 residues. Germline V gives CDR1 MNHNS, CDR2 SASEGT. CDR3 sequence: CASSEGDSSYEQYF. CDR3 in DNA: TGTGCCAGCAGTGAAGGAGACAGCTCCTACGAGCAGTACTTC.

The V gene is TRBV6-1, the J gene TRBJ2-4; D is perhaps TRBD1 (6 bases). The CDR3 runs to 14 residues. Between the trimmed V and J ends, which lost 1 base and 8 bases, there was a span of 12 bases. In germline, CDR1 is MNHNS, CDR2 SASEGT. The CDR3 spells CASSEGAKGDIQYF. CDR3 bases: TGTGCCAGCAGTGAAGGAGCTAAGGGGGACATTCAGTACTTC.

The CDR3 coding sequence is TGTGCCAGCAGCCCCGATACGGGACTAAATCCAACCCCTCAAGAGACCCAGTACTTC. Protein sequence: CASSPDTGLNPTPQETQYF. The chain employs TRBV7-8 and TRBJ2-5; 7 bases are shared with TRBD2. CDR3 length: 19 residues. The germline V gene has CDR1 SGHVS and CDR2 FQNEAQ. The V gene end was trimmed by 5 bases and the J gene end by 2 bases; junction bases not matched to a gene: 20.

The V and J genes are TRBV2 and TRBJ2-7; 7 nucleotides match TRBD1. CDR1 and CDR2 (germline): SNHLY, FYNNEI. Trimming at V came to 8 bases and at J to 4 bases, leaving 8 bases not matched to a gene. This CDR3 region has 13 residues. The CDR3 here is CASVTGDSYEQYF. CDR3 bases: TGTGCCAGCGTCACAGGGGATTCGTACGAGCAGTACTTC.

The chain has TRBV21-1 and TRBJ2-7; TRBD2, the D gene given by the table, was not confirmed from the DNA. TRBV21-1 constitutes a pseudogene. The CDR3 extends over 10 amino acids. The CDR3 region is CASSKPEQYF. The CDR3 nucleotides are TGTGCCAGCAGCAAACCGGAGCAGTACTTC.

This clone was found a few times. This chain links TRBV7-6 with TRBJ2-3; 8 bases align to TRBD1. Germline CDR1 SGHVS, CDR2 FNYEAQ. J lost 13 bases, V lost 1 base, and 4 bases had no gene match. The CDR3 has 12 residues. CDR3 nucleotide sequence: TGTGCCAGCAGCTTAGAACCAGGGGGCGAGTATTTT. Residues: CASSLEPGGEYF.

The genes are TRBV4-3 and TRBJ2-5, with no clear D. V was clipped by 0 bases and J by 0 bases, with 11 bases between them. The CDR3 has 16 amino acids. The germline V gene encodes CDR1 LGHNA and CDR2 YSLEER. In DNA, the CDR3 is TGCGCCAGCAGCCAAGATGCGACATCGTACCAAGAGACCCAGTACTTC. Translated: CASSQDATSYQETQYF.